The 27 T cell receptor beta chains below come from one sample, sequenced in a study of OX40 agonist ivuxolimab in advanced cancers. Clones were read by immunoSEQ multiplex PCR, and TCRdb kept only the in-frame ones, dropping some. This table holds 75,000 to 90,000 clones, around 90% found once. This material consisted of CD4+ or CD8+ T cells sorted from blood, taken in a trial of the OX40 agonist ivuxolimab. The receptors were sampled from an adult with an advanced solid tumor such as melanoma, head and neck, liver or kidney cancer.

In DNA, the CDR3 is TGTGCCAGCAGCCCTCGGTTTGAGGCCCTCTCCTACAATGAGCAGTTCTTC. This encodes CASSPRFEALSYNEQFF. This chain links TRBV11-2 with TRBJ2-1; D is ambiguous. The CDR3 has 17 residues. CDR1 is SGHAT and CDR2 is FQNNGV in the germline V gene. The V end lost 5 bases, the J end lost 0 bases, and 17 bases lay between the germline ends.

The rearrangement uses TRBV7-8 and TRBJ2-7, with TRBD2 matching over 8 bases. With V trimmed by 2 bases and J by 4 bases, 4 bases remained unmatched. The CDR3 contains 14 residues. In germline, CDR1 is SGHVS, CDR2 FQNEAQ. The CDR3 is CASSLSGGAYEQYF. CDR3 nucleotide sequence: TGTGCCAGCAGCTTATCCGGGGGGGCTTACGAGCAGTACTTC.

The chain employs TRBV10-2 and TRBJ2-3; D possibly uses TRBD1 or TRBD2 (6 bases each). Looked up from germline, CDR1 is WSHSY and CDR2 is SAAADI. V was pared by 4 bases and J by 3 bases, with 11 bases between. This CDR3 spans 14 amino acids. This CDR3 reads CASSGGAGTDTQYF. DNA of the CDR3: TGCGCCAGCAGTGGGGGGGCTGGTACAGATACGCAGTATTTT.

The rearrangement joins TRBV10-3 to TRBJ1-1, with 7 bases identical to TRBD1. Trimming cost V 6 bases and J 2 bases; bases outside gene matches: 9. The CDR3 is 15 residues long. In germline, CDR1 is ENHRY, CDR2 SYGVKD. The CDR3 nucleotides are TGTGCCATCAGGGAAGAGACAGGGTTAAACACTGAAGCTTTCTTT. Its translation: CAIREETGLNTEAFF.

The CDR3 DNA reads as TGCGCCAGCAGCTCCGGTTATCTAGCGGGGGGGTTGGATGAGCAGTTCTTC. Protein: CASSSGYLAGGLDEQFF. The V call is TRBV5-1, the J call TRBJ2-1, with 12 bases aligning to TRBD2. The V gene's germline CDR1 is SGHRS and CDR2 YFSETQ. The V and J ends lost 3 bases and 8 bases, in that order; junction bases with no gene match: 12. This CDR3 has 17 residues.

The CDR3 is CASNRETRNTEAFF. CDR3 sequence (DNA): TGTGCCAGCAACCGAGAGACGCGGAACACTGAAGCTTTCTTT. V gene TRBV6-1 combines with J gene TRBJ1-1, with D hard to call. The CDR3 length is 14 residues. CDR1 and CDR2 from the germline V gene are MNHNS and SASEGT. With 7 bases removed from V and 1 base from J, the gap between germline ends came to 13 bases.

The gene calls are TRBV12-5 and TRBJ2-5; tentative D call: TRBD1 (6 bases). The CDR3 is 15 residues long. Germline V lookup: CDR1 LGHNT, CDR2 FRNRAP. Between the trimmed V and J ends, which lost 5 bases and 0 bases, there was a span of 13 bases. Here the CDR3 reads CASGPWTVHQETQYF. The CDR3 coding sequence is TGTGCTAGTGGTCCCTGGACAGTCCACCAAGAGACCCAGTACTTC.

The chain has TRBV5-1 and TRBJ2-5; D not certain. The length of the CDR3 is 13 residues. CDR1 is SGHRS and CDR2 is YFSETQ in the germline V gene. V was shortened by 0 bases and J by 3 bases, with 6 bases between the two germline ends. CDR3 sequence reads: CASSLVPEETQYF. The CDR3, as DNA: TGCGCCAGCAGCTTGGTCCCCGAAGAGACCCAGTACTTC.

This chain links TRBV25-1 with TRBJ1-6; D unresolved. The V gene's germline CDR1 is MGHDK and CDR2 SYGVNS. Trimming stripped 2 bases from V and 8 bases from J, with 19 bases between. This CDR3 spans 17 amino acids. Written as DNA, the CDR3 is TGTGCCAGCAGTGAAAGTACCCACACGGGATGGGATTCACCCCTCCACTTT. This translates into CASSESTHTGWDSPLHF.

The V and J genes are TRBV5-6 and TRBJ2-5; the match to TRBD2 covers 8 bases. Trimming cost V 7 bases and J 2 bases; bases outside gene matches: 10. This CDR3 spans 15 amino acids. Per the germline V gene, CDR1 is SGHDT and CDR2 is YYEEEE. This CDR3 is CASGRTSPGQETQYF. Here the CDR3 DNA reads TGTGCCAGCGGCCGGACTAGCCCAGGACAAGAGACCCAGTACTTC. The full variable domain, in which reference TRBV5-6 and TRBJ2-5 provide the parts outside the CDR3, is DAGVTQSPTHLIKTRGQQVTLRCSPKSGHDTVSWYQQALGQGPQFIFQYYEEEERQRGNFPDRFSGHQFPNYSSELNVNALLLGDSALYLCASGRTSPGQETQYFGPGTRLLVL.

The chain is built from TRBV2 and TRBJ2-5, with 8 positions matching TRBD1. The germline gives CDR1 SNHLY, CDR2 FYNNEI. Trimming cost V 3 bases and J 5 bases; bases outside gene matches: 11. This CDR3 has 16 amino acids. The CDR3: CASSDDGAGGWETQYF. In DNA, the CDR3 is TGTGCCAGCAGTGATGATGGGGCAGGGGGCTGGGAGACCCAGTACTTC. The variable domain in full, with the rest retrieved from reference TRBV2 and TRBJ2-5, is EPEVTQTPSHQVTQMGQEVILRCVPISNHLYFYWYRQILGQKVEFLVSFYNNEISEKSEIFDDQFSVERPDGSNFTLKIRSTKLEDSAMYFCASSDDGAGGWETQYFGPGTRLLVL.

Turning to this clone: Other DNA variants within this sample encode the same CDR3. The chain has TRBV27 and TRBJ2-7, with TRBD1 identical over 8 bases. The length of the CDR3 is 13 residues. The germline V gene encodes CDR1 MNHEY and CDR2 SMNVEV (reference sequence). Germline trimming cut 6 bases from V and 6 bases from J; bases unmatched to any gene: 7. The CDR3 sequence is CASRTDRAREQYF. The CDR3 nucleotides are TGTGCCAGCAGGACGGACAGGGCCCGCGAGCAGTACTTC.

The chain combines TRBV10-3 with TRBJ1-3; D uncertain. Trimming cost V 7 bases and J 2 bases, with 6 bases left between them. Germline assignment: CDR1 ENHRY and CDR2 SYGVKD. This CDR3 spans 12 amino acids. DNA of the CDR3: TGTGCCATCAAAACAACTGGAAACACCATATATTTT. Residues: CAIKTTGNTIYF.

The CDR3 sequence: CASSKGAGGETQYF. CDR3 in DNA: TGTGCCAGCAGCAAAGGAGCGGGGGGGGAGACCCAGTACTTC. V is TRBV7-8 and J is TRBJ2-5; 10 bases are shared with TRBD2. V dropped 5 bases and J dropped 5; count of bases not matched to a gene: 5. CDR1 is SGHVS, CDR2 FQNEAQ, per germline. The CDR3 extends over 14 amino acids. Using reference TRBV7-8 and TRBJ2-5 for the parts outside the CDR3, the full variable domain is GAGVSQSPRYKVAKRGQDVALRCDPISGHVSLFWYQQALGQGPEFLTYFQNEAQLDKSGLPSDRFFAERPEGSVSTLKIQRTQQEDSAVYLCASSKGAGGETQYFGPGTRLLVL.

V usage is TRBV6-6 and J usage is TRBJ2-7; tentatively, D is TRBD1 (7 bases). In germline, CDR1 is MNHNY, CDR2 SVGAGI (reference sequence). The V end was cut by 7 bases, the J end by 6 bases, with 19 bases between. The CDR3 is 14 residues long. The CDR3 region is CASIPRGASGEQYF. For the CDR3, the DNA is TGTGCCAGCATTCCCAGGGGGGCCTCCGGCGAGCAGTACTTC.

This chain joins TRBV5-1 and TRBJ2-5; 7 nucleotides match TRBD1. V shed 0 bases, J shed 2 bases, and the junction held 4 bases outside the gene matches. The CDR3 is made up of 15 amino acids. CDR1 is SGHRS and CDR2 is YFSETQ in the germline V gene. The CDR3 region has the DNA TGCGCCAGCAGCTTGGGACCGGGACAGCAAGAGACCCAGTACTTC. Its protein product is CASSLGPGQQETQYF. Variable domain in full (rest from reference TRBV5-1 and TRBJ2-5): KAGVTQTPRYLIKTRGQQVTLSCSPISGHRSVSWYQQTPGQGLQFLFEYFSETQRNKGNFPGRFSGRQFSNSRSEMNVSTLELGDSALYLCASSLGPGQQETQYFGPGTRLLVL.

This chain joins TRBV5-1 and TRBJ1-2; D is perhaps TRBD1 (5 bases). CDR3 length equals 15 residues. Trimming took 2 bases from V and 2 from J, leaving 13 bases between them. Germline V lookup: CDR1 SGHRS, CDR2 YFSETQ. The DNA of the CDR3 is TGCGCCAGCAGCTTCAAAGTTACAGGCAACTATGGCTACACCTTC. As protein: CASSFKVTGNYGYTF.

Note on this clone: Different DNA sequences within this sample yield the same CDR3. This chain uses TRBV19 with TRBJ1-1, with D hard to call. The CDR3 covers 13 residues. V lost 0 bases and J lost 2, with 4 bases in between. The germline V gene encodes CDR1 LNHDA and CDR2 SQIVND (reference sequence). CDR3 in amino acids: CASSIDTNTEAFF. The CDR3 DNA reads TGTGCCAGTAGTATAGATACCAACACTGAAGCTTTCTTT.

The J gene is TRBJ1-2, the V gene TRBV19; TRBD1 matches 12 bases. The CDR3 runs 17 residues. Germline V gives CDR1 LNHDA, CDR2 SQIVND (reference sequence). Losses at the gene ends were 5 bases for V and 8 bases for J; bases not matched to a gene: 15. CDR3 DNA: TGTGCCAGTAGTGTCAAAATCCGGGACAGGGGGCGTCAAGGCTACACCTTC. Its translation is CASSVKIRDRGRQGYTF.

The CDR3 is CASSEQGDAYEQYF. CDR3 sequence (DNA): TGTGCCAGCAGTGAACAGGGGGATGCCTACGAGCAGTACTTC. The chain carries TRBV6-1 and TRBJ2-7, with 7 bases matching TRBD1. Looked up from germline, CDR1 is MNHNS and CDR2 is SASEGT. The CDR3 covers 14 residues. The V segment lost 2 bases and the J segment 2 bases; nucleotides outside the gene matches: 3.

This clone was seen just once. The CDR3 region has the DNA TGTGCCAGCAGTTCGTCAGGGGTGGGGAACACTGAAGCTTTCTTT. Its translation is CASSSSGVGNTEAFF. V usage is TRBV27 and J usage is TRBJ1-1; weak D call: TRBD1 (6 bases). The V end was cut by 4 bases, the J end by 1 base, with 13 bases between. The CDR3 has 15 amino acids. CDR1 and CDR2 (germline): MNHEY, SMNVEV (reference sequence).

V and J are TRBV11-3 and TRBJ2-1; 11 bases agree with TRBD1. Germline lookup yields CDR1 SGHNT and CDR2 YENEEA. The CDR3 sequence is 17 residues long. The J segment lost 9 bases and the V segment lost 5 bases, leaving 15 bases of the junction unmatched. CDR3 residues: CASSARTGGRMKFEQFF. CDR3 coding DNA: TGTGCCAGCAGCGCCCGGACAGGGGGCAGAATGAAGTTTGAGCAGTTCTTC.

The chain joins TRBV7-9 to TRBJ2-4; the D gene is possibly TRBD1 (6 bases). V was pared by 2 bases and J by 3 bases, with 8 bases between. The germline V gene has CDR1 SEHNR and CDR2 FQNEAQ (reference sequence). The length of the CDR3 is 14 residues. This CDR3 is CASSLIGGKNIQYF. The CDR3 coding sequence is TGTGCCAGCAGCTTAATAGGGGGCAAAAACATTCAGTACTTC.

This chain joins TRBV10-3 and TRBJ2-7; TRBD1 aligns across 9 bases. CDR1 is ENHRY, CDR2 SYGVKD, per germline. The junction had 11 bases not matched to a gene; V was cut back by 8 bases and J by 6 bases. CDR3 length: 14 residues. The CDR3 loop is CAICRDRERGEQYF. As DNA, the CDR3 is TGTGCCATCTGCCGGGACAGGGAGCGGGGCGAGCAGTACTTC.

V and J are TRBV30 and TRBJ2-5; 11 nucleotides line up with TRBD2. J was trimmed by 4 bases and V by 0 bases; bases with no gene match: 4. Looked up from germline, CDR1 is GTSNPN and CDR2 is SVGIG (reference sequence). The CDR3 runs 15 residues. CDR3 bases: TGTGCCTGGAGTGTAGGGCTAGCGGGAGGAGAGACCCAGTACTTC. This sequence encodes CAWSVGLAGGETQYF. Full variable domain (remainder filled in from reference TRBV30 and TRBJ2-5): SQTIHQWPATLVQPVGSPLSLECTVEGTSNPNLYWYRQAAGRGLQLLFYSVGIGQISSEVPQNLSASRPQDRQFILSSKKLLLSDSGFYLCAWSVGLAGGETQYFGPGTRLLVL.

The chain couples TRBV2 to TRBJ1-1; D remains unclear. The CDR3 length is 15 residues. From germline, CDR1 is SNHLY and CDR2 FYNNEI. Trimming took 7 bases from V and 4 from J, leaving 19 bases between them. CDR3 in DNA: TGTGCCAGCATTTTCGGCCGCCGGTTCGGCACTGAAGCTTTCTTT. This translates into CASIFGRRFGTEAFF.

The genes are TRBV18 and TRBJ2-7; D is unresolved. The CDR3 has 12 residues. Trimming removed 2 bases at V and 3 bases at J, with 5 bases between. The germline V gene has CDR1 KGHSH and CDR2 LQKENI. The CDR3 coding sequence is TGTGCCAGCTCACCAATCGGCTACGAGCAGTACTTC. Translating it yields CASSPIGYEQYF.